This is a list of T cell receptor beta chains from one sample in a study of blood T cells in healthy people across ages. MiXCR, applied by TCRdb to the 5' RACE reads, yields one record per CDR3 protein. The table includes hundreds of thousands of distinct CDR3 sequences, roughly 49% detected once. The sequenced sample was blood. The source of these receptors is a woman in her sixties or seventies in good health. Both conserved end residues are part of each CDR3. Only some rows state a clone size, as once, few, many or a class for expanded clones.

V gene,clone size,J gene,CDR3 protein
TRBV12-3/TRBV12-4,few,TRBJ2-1,CASSSEGYNEQFF
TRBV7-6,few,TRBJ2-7,CASSPSSVGYEQYF
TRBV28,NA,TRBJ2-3,CASSFPRGTSTDTQYF
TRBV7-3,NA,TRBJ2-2,CASSFGAVGTGELFF
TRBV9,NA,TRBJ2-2,CASSTTRSGELFF
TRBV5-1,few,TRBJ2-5,CASSQFQETQYF
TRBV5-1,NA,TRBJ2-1,CASSLGQGVSENEQFF
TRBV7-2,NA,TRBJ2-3,CASSSIRLSSTDTQYF
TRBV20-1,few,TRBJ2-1,CSARRDSNEQFF
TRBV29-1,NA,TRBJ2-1,CSVVRMGSYNEQFF
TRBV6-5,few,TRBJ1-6,CASTRGQDRSPLHF
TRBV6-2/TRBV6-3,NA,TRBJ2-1,CASSYSRPGGPNEQFF
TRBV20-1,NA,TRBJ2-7,CSATASHEGLYF
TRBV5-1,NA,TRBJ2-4,CASSLAASFKNIQYF
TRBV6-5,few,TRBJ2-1,CASSLGAGQGKRKQFF
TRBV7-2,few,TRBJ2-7,CASSLAATSSYEQYF
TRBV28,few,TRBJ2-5,CASSRGTSGIGETQYF
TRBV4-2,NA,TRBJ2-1,CASSQEGTQGLAGESPFF
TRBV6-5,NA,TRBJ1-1,CASSYAGANTEAFF
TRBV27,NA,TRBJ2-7,CASSLAEREYEQYF
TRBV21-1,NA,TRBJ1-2,CASSNGSREGYTF
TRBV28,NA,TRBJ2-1,CASSFRQGGNEQFF
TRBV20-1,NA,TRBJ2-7,CSAEGAYEQYF
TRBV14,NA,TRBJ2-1,CASSPYSGYNEQFF
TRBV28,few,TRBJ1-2,CASSLAGTGEDYGYTF
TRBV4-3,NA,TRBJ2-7,CASSQDQLGSGRAGEQYF